This T cell receptor (beta chain) originates from a study of cytomegalovirus exposure and HLA in healthy donors. The CDR3 is made up of 16 amino acids. V shed 3 bases and J 2 bases; nucleotides not matched to a gene: 5. Germline lookup yields CDR1 KGHSH and CDR2 LQKENI. With 60 Vbeta and 13 Jbeta primers, the PCR was carried out. Assay: immunoSEQ multiplex PCR; the TCRdb copy retains only in-frame clones and omits some. The table includes some 130,000 clones, around 79% detected once. The gene calls are TRBV18 and TRBJ1-3, with 9 positions matching TRBD1. Material for sequencing was PBMCs. This sequence was found in a woman between 50 and 59 years old in good health and CMV-seropositive. CDR3 in amino acids: CASSPTGQGTGNTIYF. The CDR3 nucleotides read TGTGCCAGCTCACCGACGGGACAGGGAACTGGAAACACCATATATTTT.